This T cell receptor (beta chain) was observed in a study of control samples from healthy donors and cancer patients. Produced via immunoSEQ multiplex PCR; TCRdb's table is partial and in-frame only. The sample has roughly 130,000 clones; around 90% are singletons. Looked up from germline, CDR1 is SGHNT and CDR2 is YENEEA. The CDR3 is made up of 16 amino acids. The germline V and J ends were trimmed by 10 bases and 0 bases, with 19 bases remaining between them. The TCR was taken from a man aged 18 to 29 in good health. Sequencing used blood. The V call is TRBV11-3, the J call TRBJ1-5, with no clear D. The CDR3 coding sequence is TGTGCCAACGTCAAAGGGAGGCAGGTTAGCAATCAGCCCCAGCATTTT. Translating it yields CANVKGRQVSNQPQHF.